This TCR beta chain was sequenced during a study of OX40 agonist ivuxolimab in advanced cancers. Across the whole study: Two patients with cutaneous melanoma and one with hepatocellular carcinoma, three in total, showed partial responses. Study observations and caveats: Among patients with partial responses at 0.1-3.0 mg/kg, clonal expansion was among the lowest. The CD4+ and CD8+ T cells in the blood had expanded clonally by week 6 at 0.1 to 3.0 mg/kg.

With baseline, cycle 4 day 1, and cycle 7 day 1 as timepoints, blood was sampled. Some clones are missing from TCRdb's copy, which holds only in-frame ones; the method was immunoSEQ multiplex PCR. The table includes about 95,000 clones, about 85% detected once. Worth noting for this clone: The antigen remains undetermined.

There are 17 residues in the CDR3. Germline CDR1 LNHNV, CDR2 YYDKDF (reference sequence). V was cut by 1 base and J by 4 bases, with 17 bases left in between. The chain joins TRBV15 to TRBJ1-3, with a possible D match to TRBD1 (5 bases). The receptor's source is an adult with an advanced solid tumor such as melanoma, head and neck, liver or kidney cancer. The source was CD4+ or CD8+ T cells sorted from blood, collected in a trial of the OX40 agonist ivuxolimab. The CDR3 region has the DNA TGTGCCACCAGCAGAGGTGGGACCAGCCTCAACGGAAACACCATATATTTT. It encodes CATSRGGTSLNGNTIYF.